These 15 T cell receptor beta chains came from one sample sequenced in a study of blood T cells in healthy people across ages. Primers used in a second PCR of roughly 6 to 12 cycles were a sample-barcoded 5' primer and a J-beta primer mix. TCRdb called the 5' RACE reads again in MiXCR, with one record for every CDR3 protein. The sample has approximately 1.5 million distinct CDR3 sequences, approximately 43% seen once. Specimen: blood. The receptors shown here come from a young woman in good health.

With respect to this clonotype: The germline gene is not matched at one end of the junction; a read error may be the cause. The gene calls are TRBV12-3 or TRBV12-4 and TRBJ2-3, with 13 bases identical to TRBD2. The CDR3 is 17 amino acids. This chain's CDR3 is CACSLDGLAGATDTQYF. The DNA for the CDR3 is TGTGCCTGCAGTTTAGATGGACTAGCGGGGGCCACAGATACGCAGTATTTT.

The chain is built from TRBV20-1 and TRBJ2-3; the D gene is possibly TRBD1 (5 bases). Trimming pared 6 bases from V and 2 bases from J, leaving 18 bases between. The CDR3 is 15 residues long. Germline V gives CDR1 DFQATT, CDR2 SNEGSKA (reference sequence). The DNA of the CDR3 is TGCAGTGCCACAGGACGCCGCTACCTCACAGATACGCAGTATTTT. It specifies CSATGRRYLTDTQYF.

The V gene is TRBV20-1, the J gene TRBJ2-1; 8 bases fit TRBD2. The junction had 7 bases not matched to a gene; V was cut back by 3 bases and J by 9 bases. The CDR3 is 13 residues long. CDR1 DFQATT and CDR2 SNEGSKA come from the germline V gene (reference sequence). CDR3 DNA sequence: TGCAGTGCTAGTAGGGGACTAGTGGTTGAGCAGTTCTTC. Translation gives CSASRGLVVEQFF.

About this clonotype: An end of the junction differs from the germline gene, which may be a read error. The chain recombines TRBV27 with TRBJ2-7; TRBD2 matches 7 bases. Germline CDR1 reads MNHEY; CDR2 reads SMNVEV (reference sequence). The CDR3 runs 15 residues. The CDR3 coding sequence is TGTGCCAGCAATTTATGGCGCGGGAGTACCTACGAGCAGTACTTC. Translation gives CASNLWRGSTYEQYF.

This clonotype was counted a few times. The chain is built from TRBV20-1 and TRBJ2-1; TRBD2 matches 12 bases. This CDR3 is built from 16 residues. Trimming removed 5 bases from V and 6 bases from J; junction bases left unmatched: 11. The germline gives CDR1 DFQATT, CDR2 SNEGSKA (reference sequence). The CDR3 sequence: CSALHPSGRASNEQFF. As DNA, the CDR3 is TGCAGTGCTTTACACCCTAGCGGGAGGGCCAGCAATGAGCAGTTCTTC.

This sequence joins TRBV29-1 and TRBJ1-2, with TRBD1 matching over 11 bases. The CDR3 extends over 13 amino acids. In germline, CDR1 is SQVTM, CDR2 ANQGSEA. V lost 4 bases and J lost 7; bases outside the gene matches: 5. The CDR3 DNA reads TGCAGCGTTGGGGACAGGGGGTTCAGTGGCTACACCTTC. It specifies CSVGDRGFSGYTF.

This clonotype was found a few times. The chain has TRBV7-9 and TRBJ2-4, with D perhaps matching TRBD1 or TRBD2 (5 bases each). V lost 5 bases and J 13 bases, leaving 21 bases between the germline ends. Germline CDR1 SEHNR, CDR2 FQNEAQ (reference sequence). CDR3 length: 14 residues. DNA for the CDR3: TGTGCCAGCAGCAACCGGGACCTACCATTGGAGCAGTACTTC. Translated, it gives CASSNRDLPLEQYF.

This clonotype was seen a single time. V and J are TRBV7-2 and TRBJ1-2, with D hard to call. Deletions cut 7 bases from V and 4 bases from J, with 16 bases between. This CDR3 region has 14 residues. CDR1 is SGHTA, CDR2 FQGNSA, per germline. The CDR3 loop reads CASILVPALYGYTF. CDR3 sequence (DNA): TGTGCCAGCATCCTAGTGCCAGCTCTCTATGGCTACACCTTC. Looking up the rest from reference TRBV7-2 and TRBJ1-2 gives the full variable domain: GAGVSQSPSNKVTEKGKDVELRCDPISGHTALYWYRQSLGQGLEFLIYFQGNSAPDKSGLPSDRFSAERTGGSVSTLTIQRTQQEDSAVYLCASILVPALYGYTFGSGTRLTVV.

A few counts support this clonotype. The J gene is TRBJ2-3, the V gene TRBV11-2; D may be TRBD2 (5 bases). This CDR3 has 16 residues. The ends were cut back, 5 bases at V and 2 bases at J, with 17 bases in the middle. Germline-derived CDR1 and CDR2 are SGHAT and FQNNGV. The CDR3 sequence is CASSLSVRRLTDTQYF. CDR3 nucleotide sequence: TGTGCCAGCAGCCTTAGCGTCCGCCGACTCACAGATACGCAGTATTTT.

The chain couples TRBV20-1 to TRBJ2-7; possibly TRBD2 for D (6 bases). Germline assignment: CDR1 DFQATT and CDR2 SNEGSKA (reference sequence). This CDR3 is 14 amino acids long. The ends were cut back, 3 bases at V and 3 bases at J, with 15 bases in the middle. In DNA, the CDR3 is TGCAGTGCTAGCTGGGGACTCGGGCACTACGAGCAGTACTTC. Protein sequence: CSASWGLGHYEQYF.

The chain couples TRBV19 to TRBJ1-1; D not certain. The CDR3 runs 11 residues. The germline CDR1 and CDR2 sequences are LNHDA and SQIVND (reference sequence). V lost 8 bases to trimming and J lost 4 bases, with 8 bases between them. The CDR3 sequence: CASEEGTEAFF. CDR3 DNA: TGTGCCAGTGAAGAAGGCACTGAAGCTTTCTTT.

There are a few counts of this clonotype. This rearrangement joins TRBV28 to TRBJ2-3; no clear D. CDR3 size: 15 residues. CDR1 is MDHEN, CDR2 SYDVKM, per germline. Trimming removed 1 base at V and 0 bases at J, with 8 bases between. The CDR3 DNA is TGTGCCAGCAGTTTATCGGATCATAGCACAGATACGCAGTATTTT. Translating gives CASSLSDHSTDTQYF.

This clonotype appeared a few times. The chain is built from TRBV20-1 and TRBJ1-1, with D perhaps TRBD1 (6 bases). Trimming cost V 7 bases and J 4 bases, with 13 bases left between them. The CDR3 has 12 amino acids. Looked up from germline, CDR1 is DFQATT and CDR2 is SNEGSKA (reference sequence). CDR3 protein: CSVKGGGTEAFF. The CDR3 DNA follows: TGCAGTGTAAAGGGGGGGGGCACTGAAGCTTTCTTT.

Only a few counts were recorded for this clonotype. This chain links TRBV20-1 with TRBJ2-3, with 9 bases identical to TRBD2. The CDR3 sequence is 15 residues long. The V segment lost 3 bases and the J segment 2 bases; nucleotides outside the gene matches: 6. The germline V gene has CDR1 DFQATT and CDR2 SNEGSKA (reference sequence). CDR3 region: CSASRLAVDTDTQYF. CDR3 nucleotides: TGCAGTGCTAGTAGACTAGCGGTTGACACAGATACGCAGTATTTT.

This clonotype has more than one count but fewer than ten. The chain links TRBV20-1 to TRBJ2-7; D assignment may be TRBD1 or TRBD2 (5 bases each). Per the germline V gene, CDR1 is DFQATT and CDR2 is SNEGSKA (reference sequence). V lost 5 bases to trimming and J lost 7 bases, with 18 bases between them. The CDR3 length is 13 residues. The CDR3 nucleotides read TGCAGTGCTCCGGCCAAGGGACGGGAAGAGCAGTACTTC. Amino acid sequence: CSAPAKGREEQYF.